This TCR beta chain was recorded in a study of T cells expressing NK-cell markers. Study background: Sorted CD3+CD56+NKG2C+, CD3+CD56+NKG2C- and CD3+CD56-NKG2C+ T cells supplied TCR beta repertoires. One of eight sequenced donors was HCMV-seronegative; the other seven were seropositive.

CDR1 is SGDLS and CDR2 is YYNGEE in the germline V gene. The length of the CDR3 is 15 residues. Researchers built TCR beta cDNA using 5'RACE template switching with UMIs. TCRdb re-called the 5' RACE reads, yielding one record per CDR3 amino acid sequence without DNA. The data show hundreds of thousands of distinct CDR3 sequences, and the top ten clones hold around 3.3%. Of note for this clonotype: Its antigen is currently unknown.

Whole-study results and caveats: Of the CD8+ T cell pool in about six donors, about 1.0-8% was accounted for by dominant NKG2C+ clonotypes.

Sequencing used blood T cells: a sorted CD56 or NKG2C T cell subset, CD4+ or CD8+ T cells, or bulk PBMC T cells (not recorded which). This clonotype was obtained from a man aged 18 to 30 in good health. The rearrangement uses TRBV9 and TRBJ2-1; lacking DNA, the TRBD1 call made by TCRdb goes unchecked. The chain's CDR3 is CASSTGGGRNNEQFF.